The clone carrying this T cell receptor (beta chain) occurred a few times. Antigen unknown. Primed by a sample-barcoded 5' primer and a J-beta primer mix, a second PCR proceeded for about 6 to 12 cycles. Each of the samples gave a minimum of 2.5 million paired-end reads that contained CDR3. TCRdb itself ran the 5' RACE reads through MiXCR, one entry per CDR3 protein. The table lists hundreds of thousands of distinct CDR3 sequences, under 40% of them singletons. The V segment lost 0 bases and the J segment 1 base; nucleotides outside the gene matches: 15. The CDR3 sequence is 20 residues long. Germline assignment: CDR1 LGHNA and CDR2 YSLEER. This sample was included in a study of blood T cells in healthy people across ages. Notes on the study in general: Expanded clonotype shifts may have been confounded, as the donors had an unknown CMV status.

Total RNA, at least 5.5 micrograms per sample, came from PBMCs. The sample comprised blood. The rearrangement joins TRBV4-3 to TRBJ2-5; 9 bases are shared with TRBD1. The TCR comes from a man aged 18-30 years in good health. For the CDR3, the DNA is TGCGCCAGCAGCCAAGATTCCCGGGACAGGGTTGTCGGGTTCCAAGAGACCCAGTACTTC. The encoded protein is CASSQDSRDRVVGFQETQYF.